This TCR beta chain emerged from a study of OX40 agonist ivuxolimab in advanced cancers. Study-level background: Participants could have had prior anti-PD-1, anti-PD-L1 or anti-CTLA-4 therapy, and around 40% had some.

On this clone itself: Its specificity is unknown.

It was autoimmune disease history or systemic immunosuppression that excluded patients. At baseline, cycle 4 day 1, and cycle 7 day 1, blood was sampled. The CDR3 spans 15 residues. V shed 1 base, J shed 4 bases, and the junction held 4 bases outside the gene matches. Germline assignment: CDR1 SGHAT and CDR2 FQNNGV. Sequencing was performed with immunoSEQ multiplex PCR; in TCRdb, only in-frame clones are kept and a portion is missing. The table records 70,000 to 85,000 clones, 80% to 90% of them present only once. Findings and caveats of the study: Compared with others, partial responders at 0.1-3.0 mg/kg displayed clonal expansion among the lowest.

Sequenced here: CD4+ or CD8+ T cells sorted from blood, sampled in a trial of the OX40 agonist ivuxolimab. V is TRBV11-2 and J is TRBJ1-5; 7 nucleotides align to TRBD1. The sequence was obtained from an adult with an advanced solid tumor such as melanoma, head and neck, liver or kidney cancer. The chain's CDR3 is CASSLGQGGNQPQHF. CDR3 DNA sequence: TGTGCCAGCAGCTTAGGACAGGGAGGGAATCAGCCCCAGCATTTT.